Listed below are T cell receptor beta chains from one sample, sequenced in a study of blood T cell repertoires in COVID-19. Only in-frame clones appear in the TCRdb table, and some are missing; sequencing was by immunoSEQ multiplex PCR. The sample holds over 200,000 clones, 88% seen once. The specimen sequenced was peripheral blood. These receptors were taken from a woman between 40 and 50 years old who had recovered from COVID-19. Each CDR3 is given with its conserved first and last residue. D genes are given only for firm matches. Clone size is not always given. Where it is, it says once, few, many or a class for expanded clones.

clone size: .
V gene: TRBV7-9
J gene: TRBJ2-7
D gene: TRBD2
CDR3 protein: CASSSSSGRAYEQYF
CDR3 DNA: TGTGCCAGCAGCTCGTCTAGCGGGAGGGCCTACGAGCAGTACTTC

clone size: .
V gene: TRBV30
J gene: TRBJ1-5
D gene: TRBD1
CDR3 protein: CAWSVGTGGPQPQHF
CDR3 DNA: TGTGCCTGGAGTGTAGGGACAGGCGGGCCTCAGCCCCAGCATTTT

clone size: .
V gene: TRBV11-2
J gene: TRBJ1-5
D gene: .
CDR3 protein: CASSLGAGRRQPQHF
CDR3 DNA: TGTGCCAGCAGCTTAGGGGCAGGCCGTAGGCAGCCCCAGCATTTT

clone size: .
V gene: TRBV7-2
J gene: TRBJ2-5
D gene: .
CDR3 protein: CASSPAFGTQYF
CDR3 DNA: TGTGCCAGCAGCCCTGCGTTTGGGACCCAGTACTTC

clone size: .
V gene: TRBV10-3
J gene: TRBJ2-2
D gene: TRBD1
CDR3 protein: CAIRGQGANTGELFF
CDR3 DNA: TGTGCCATCAGAGGACAGGGGGCGAACACCGGGGAGCTGTTTTTT

clone size: .
V gene: TRBV7-9
J gene: TRBJ2-7
D gene: TRBD2
CDR3 protein: CASSSVGGSNEQYF
CDR3 DNA: TGTGCCAGCAGCTCGGTGGGGGGGAGCAACGAGCAGTACTTC

clone size: few
V gene: TRBV9
J gene: TRBJ1-5
D gene: .
CDR3 protein: CASSGGGSNQPQHF
CDR3 DNA: TGTGCCAGCAGCGGGGGCGGAAGCAATCAGCCCCAGCATTTT

clone size: .
V gene: TRBV25-1
J gene: TRBJ2-2
D gene: .
CDR3 protein: CASRQWGDTGELFF
CDR3 DNA: TGTGCCAGCAGACAGTGGGGCGACACCGGGGAGCTGTTTTTT

clone size: once
V gene: TRBV20-1
J gene: TRBJ1-2
D gene: TRBD1
CDR3 protein: CSAWTGRSYTF
CDR3 DNA: TGCAGTGCTTGGACAGGAAGAAGCTACACCTTC

clone size: .
V gene: TRBV5-1
J gene: TRBJ2-2
D gene: TRBD2
CDR3 protein: CASSRTSGSSNTGELFF
CDR3 DNA: TGCGCCAGCAGCCGGACTAGCGGGAGCTCAAACACCGGGGAGCTGTTTTTT

clone size: .
V gene: TRBV4-1
J gene: TRBJ1-3
D gene: .
CDR3 protein: CASSRGDGSSGNTIYF
CDR3 DNA: TGCGCCAGCAGCCGGGGGGACGGATCCTCTGGAAACACCATATATTTT

clone size: .
V gene: TRBV6-2/TRBV6-3
J gene: TRBJ2-5
D gene: TRBD2
CDR3 protein: CASSYSIARGARETQYF
CDR3 DNA: TGTGCCAGCAGTTACTCGATTGCGCGGGGGGCGCGAGAGACCCAGTACTTC

clone size: once
V gene: TRBV7-2
J gene: TRBJ2-1
D gene: TRBD2
CDR3 protein: CASSYIAGAYNEQFF
CDR3 DNA: TGTGCCAGCAGCTATATAGCGGGCGCCTACAATGAGCAGTTCTTC

clone size: .
V gene: TRBV9
J gene: TRBJ1-1
D gene: TRBD1
CDR3 protein: CASSVGGTGVDTEAFF
CDR3 DNA: TGTGCCAGCAGCGTAGGGGGGACAGGGGTCGACACTGAAGCTTTCTTT

clone size: .
V gene: TRBV7-2
J gene: TRBJ2-1
D gene: TRBD2
CDR3 protein: CASSPQVVLAGGWGFF
CDR3 DNA: TGTGCCAGCAGCCCCCAGGTGGTCCTAGCGGGAGGGTGGGGGTTCTTC